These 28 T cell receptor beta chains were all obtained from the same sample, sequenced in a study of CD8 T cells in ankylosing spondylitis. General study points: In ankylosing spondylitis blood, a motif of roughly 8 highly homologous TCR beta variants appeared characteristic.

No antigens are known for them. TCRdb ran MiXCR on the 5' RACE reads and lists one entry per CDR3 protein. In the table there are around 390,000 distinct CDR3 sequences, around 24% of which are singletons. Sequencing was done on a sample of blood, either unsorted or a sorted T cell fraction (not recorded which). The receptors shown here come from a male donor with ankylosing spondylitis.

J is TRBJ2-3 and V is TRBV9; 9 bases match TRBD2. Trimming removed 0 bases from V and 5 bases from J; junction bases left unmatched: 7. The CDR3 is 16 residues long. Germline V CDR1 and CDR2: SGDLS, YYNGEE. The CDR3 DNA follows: TGTGCCAGCAGCGTAGTAGCTAGCGGGAAGGTAGATACGCAGTATTTT. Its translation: CASSVVASGKVDTQYF. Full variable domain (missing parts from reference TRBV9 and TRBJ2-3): DSGVTQTPKHLITATGQRVTLRCSPRSGDLSVYWYQQSLDQGLQFLIQYYNGEERAKGNILERFSAQQFPDLHSELNLSSLELGDSALYFCASSVVASGKVDTQYFGPGTRLTVL.

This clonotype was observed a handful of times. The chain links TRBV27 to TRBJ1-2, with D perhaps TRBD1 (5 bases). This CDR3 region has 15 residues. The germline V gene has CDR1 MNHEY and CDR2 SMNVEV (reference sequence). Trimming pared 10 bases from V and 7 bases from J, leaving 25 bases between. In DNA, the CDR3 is TGTGCCACCGGTCCGGGTCAAAGGGGCTTTGGTGGCTACACCTTC. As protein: CATGPGQRGFGGYTF.

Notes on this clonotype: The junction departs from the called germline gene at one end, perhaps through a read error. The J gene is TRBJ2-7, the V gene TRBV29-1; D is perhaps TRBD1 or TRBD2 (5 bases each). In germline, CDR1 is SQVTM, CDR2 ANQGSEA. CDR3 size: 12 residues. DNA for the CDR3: TGCAGCGTTTATAGGGACCCCTACAAGCAGTACTTC. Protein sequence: CSVYRDPYKQYF.

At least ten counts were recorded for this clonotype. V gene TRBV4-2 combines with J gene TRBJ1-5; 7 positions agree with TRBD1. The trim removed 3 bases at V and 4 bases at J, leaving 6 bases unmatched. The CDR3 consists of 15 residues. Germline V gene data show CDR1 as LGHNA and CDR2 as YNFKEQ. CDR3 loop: CASSQLQGRNQPQHF. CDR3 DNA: TGTGCCAGCAGCCAGTTACAGGGGCGGAATCAGCCCCAGCATTTT.

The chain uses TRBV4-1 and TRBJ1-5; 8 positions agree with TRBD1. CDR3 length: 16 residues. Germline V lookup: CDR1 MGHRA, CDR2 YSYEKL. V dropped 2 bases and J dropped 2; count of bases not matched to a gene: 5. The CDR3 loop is CASSQPRGPGNQPQHF. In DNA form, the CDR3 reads TGCGCCAGCAGCCAACCCAGGGGGCCTGGCAATCAGCCCCAGCATTTT.

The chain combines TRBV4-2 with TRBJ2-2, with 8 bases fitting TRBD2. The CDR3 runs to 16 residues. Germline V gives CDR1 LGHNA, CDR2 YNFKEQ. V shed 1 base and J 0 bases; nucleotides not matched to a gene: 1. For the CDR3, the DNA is TGTGCCAGCAGCCAAGGGACTAGCACGAACACCGGGGAGCTGTTTTTT. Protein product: CASSQGTSTNTGELFF.

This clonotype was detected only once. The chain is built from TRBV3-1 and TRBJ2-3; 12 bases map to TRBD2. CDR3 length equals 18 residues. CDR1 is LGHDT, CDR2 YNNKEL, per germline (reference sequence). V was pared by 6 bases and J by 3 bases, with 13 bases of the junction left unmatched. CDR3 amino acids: CASRGLAGGPIGTDTQYF. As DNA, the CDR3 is TGTGCCAGCAGGGGCCTAGCGGGAGGGCCGATCGGAACAGATACGCAGTATTTT.

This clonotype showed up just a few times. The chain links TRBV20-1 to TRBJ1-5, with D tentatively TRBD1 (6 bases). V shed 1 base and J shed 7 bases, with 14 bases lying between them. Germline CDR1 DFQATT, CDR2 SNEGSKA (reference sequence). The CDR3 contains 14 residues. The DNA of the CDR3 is TGCAGTGCTAGAGCTAGGACAGCGTACCAGCCCCAGCATTTT. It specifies CSARARTAYQPQHF.

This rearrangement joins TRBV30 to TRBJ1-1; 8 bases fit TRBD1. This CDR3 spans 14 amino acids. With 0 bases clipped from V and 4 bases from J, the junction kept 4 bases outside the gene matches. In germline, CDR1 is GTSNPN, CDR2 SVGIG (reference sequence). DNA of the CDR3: TGTGCCTGGAGTGTACTGACAGGGGTCACTGAAGCTTTCTTT. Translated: CAWSVLTGVTEAFF.

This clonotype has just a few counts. The CDR3 nucleotides are TGTGCCAGCAGTGGACCCGGTGATTCACCCCTCCACTTT. Amino acid sequence: CASSGPGDSPLHF. V gene TRBV9 combines with J gene TRBJ1-6; no definite D call. CDR1 SGDLS and CDR2 YYNGEE come from the germline V gene. Trimming pared 5 bases from V and 8 bases from J, leaving 11 bases between. The CDR3 is 13 residues long.

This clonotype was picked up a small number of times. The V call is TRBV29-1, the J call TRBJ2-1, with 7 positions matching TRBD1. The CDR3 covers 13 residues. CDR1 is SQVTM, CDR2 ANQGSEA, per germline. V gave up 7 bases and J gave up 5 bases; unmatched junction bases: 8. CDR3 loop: CSADRVWDNEQFF. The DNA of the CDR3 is TGCAGCGCCGACAGGGTGTGGGACAATGAGCAGTTCTTC.

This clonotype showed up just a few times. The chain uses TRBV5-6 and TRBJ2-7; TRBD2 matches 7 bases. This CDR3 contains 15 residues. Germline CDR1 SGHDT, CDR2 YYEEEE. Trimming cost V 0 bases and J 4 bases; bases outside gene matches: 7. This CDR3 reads CASSLAGGRGYEQYF. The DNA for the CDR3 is TGTGCCAGCAGCTTGGCAGGCGGGAGAGGGTACGAGCAGTACTTC.

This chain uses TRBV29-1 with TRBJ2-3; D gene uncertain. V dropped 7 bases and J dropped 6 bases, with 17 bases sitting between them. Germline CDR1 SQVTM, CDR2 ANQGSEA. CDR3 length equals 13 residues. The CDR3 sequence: CSAGESGSDTQYF. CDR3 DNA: TGCAGCGCCGGAGAGTCGGGTAGCGATACGCAGTATTTT.

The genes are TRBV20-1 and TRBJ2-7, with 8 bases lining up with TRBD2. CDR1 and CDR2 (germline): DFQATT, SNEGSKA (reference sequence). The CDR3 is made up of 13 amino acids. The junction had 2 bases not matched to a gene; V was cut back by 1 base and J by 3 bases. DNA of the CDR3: TGCAGTGCTAGAGTAGCGGGGCTCTACGAGCAGTACTTC. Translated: CSARVAGLYEQYF.

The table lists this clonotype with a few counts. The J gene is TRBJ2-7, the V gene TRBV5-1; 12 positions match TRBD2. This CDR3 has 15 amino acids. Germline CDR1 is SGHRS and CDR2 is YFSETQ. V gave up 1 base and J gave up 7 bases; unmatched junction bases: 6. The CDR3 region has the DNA TGCGCCAGCAGCTTGCCGGGACTAGCGGGTGAAGAGCAGTACTTC. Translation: CASSLPGLAGEEQYF.

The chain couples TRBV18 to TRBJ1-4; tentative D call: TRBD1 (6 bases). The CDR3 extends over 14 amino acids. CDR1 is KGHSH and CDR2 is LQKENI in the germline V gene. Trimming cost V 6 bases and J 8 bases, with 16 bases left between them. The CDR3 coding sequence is TGTGCCAGCTCCCCAGGGGTGTTTTCGGAAAAACTGTTTTTT. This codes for CASSPGVFSEKLFF. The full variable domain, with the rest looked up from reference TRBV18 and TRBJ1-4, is NAGVMQNPRHLVRRRGQEARLRCSPMKGHSHVYWYRQLPEEGLKFMVYLQKENIIDESGMPKERFSAEFPKEGPSILRIQQVVRGDSAAYFCASSPGVFSEKLFFGSGTQLSVL.

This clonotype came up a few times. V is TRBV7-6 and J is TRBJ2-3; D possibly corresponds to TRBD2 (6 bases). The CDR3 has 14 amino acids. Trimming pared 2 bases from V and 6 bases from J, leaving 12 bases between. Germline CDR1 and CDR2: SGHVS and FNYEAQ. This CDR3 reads CASSLLEGTDTQYF. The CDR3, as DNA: TGTGCCAGCAGCTTATTGGAGGGTACCGATACGCAGTATTTT.

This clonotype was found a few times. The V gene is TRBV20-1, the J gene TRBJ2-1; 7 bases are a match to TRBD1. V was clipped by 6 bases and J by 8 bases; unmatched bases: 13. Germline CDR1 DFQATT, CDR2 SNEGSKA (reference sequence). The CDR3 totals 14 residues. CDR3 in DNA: TGCAGTGCCGACGACAGGGCCCTCATCCATGAGCAGTTCTTC. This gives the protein CSADDRALIHEQFF.

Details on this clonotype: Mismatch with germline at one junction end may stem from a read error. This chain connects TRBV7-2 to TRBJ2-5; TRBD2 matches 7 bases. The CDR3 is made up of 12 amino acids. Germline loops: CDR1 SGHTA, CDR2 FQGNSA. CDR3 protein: CVSSQEAGAQYF. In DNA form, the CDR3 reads TGTGTCAGCAGCCAAGAGGCGGGGGCCCAGTACTTC.

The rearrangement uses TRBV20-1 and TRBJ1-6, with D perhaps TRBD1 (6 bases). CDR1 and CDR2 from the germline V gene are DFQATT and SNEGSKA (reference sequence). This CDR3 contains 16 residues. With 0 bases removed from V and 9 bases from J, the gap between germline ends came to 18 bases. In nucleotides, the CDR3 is TGCAGTGCTAGAGATAGGAGAGGGGGAATAGGTTCACCCCTCCACTTT. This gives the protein CSARDRRGGIGSPLHF.

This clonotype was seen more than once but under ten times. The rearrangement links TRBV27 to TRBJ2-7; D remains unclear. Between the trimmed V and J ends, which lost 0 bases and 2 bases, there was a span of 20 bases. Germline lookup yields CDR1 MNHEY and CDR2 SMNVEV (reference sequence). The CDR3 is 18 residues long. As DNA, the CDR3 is TGTGCCAGCAGTTTATCCGCTCAAGCAAGTTACCTTCCCTACGAGCAGTACTTC. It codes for CASSLSAQASYLPYEQYF.

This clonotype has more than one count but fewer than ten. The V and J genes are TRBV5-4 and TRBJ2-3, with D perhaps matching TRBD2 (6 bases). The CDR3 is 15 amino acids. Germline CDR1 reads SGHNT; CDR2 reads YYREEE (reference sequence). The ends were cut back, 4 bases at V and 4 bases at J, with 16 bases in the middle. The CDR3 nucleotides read TGTGCCAGCAGCCCTTCCGGGAGTTTGCCAGATACGCAGTATTTT. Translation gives CASSPSGSLPDTQYF.

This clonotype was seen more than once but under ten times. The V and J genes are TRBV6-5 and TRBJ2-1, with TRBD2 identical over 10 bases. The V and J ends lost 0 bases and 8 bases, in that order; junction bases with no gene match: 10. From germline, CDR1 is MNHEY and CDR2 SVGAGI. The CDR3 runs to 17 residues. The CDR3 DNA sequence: TGTGCCAGCAGTTACTCTAGACTAAGCGGGAGGGTCCATGAGCAGTTCTTC. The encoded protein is CASSYSRLSGRVHEQFF.

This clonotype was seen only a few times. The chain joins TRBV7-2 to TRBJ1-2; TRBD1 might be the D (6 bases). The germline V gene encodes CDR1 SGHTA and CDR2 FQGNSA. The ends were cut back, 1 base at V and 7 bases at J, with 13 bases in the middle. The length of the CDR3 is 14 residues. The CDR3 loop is CASSLVGRGGGYTF. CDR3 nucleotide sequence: TGTGCCAGCAGCTTAGTGGGGAGGGGGGGTGGCTACACCTTC. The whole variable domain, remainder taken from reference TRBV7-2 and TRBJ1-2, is GAGVSQSPSNKVTEKGKDVELRCDPISGHTALYWYRQSLGQGLEFLIYFQGNSAPDKSGLPSDRFSAERTGGSVSTLTIQRTQQEDSAVYLCASSLVGRGGGYTFGSGTRLTVV.

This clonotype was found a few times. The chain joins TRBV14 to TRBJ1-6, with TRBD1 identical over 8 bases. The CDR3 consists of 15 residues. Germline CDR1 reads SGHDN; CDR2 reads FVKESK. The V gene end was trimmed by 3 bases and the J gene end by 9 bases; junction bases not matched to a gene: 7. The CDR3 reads CASSQGPRGRSPLHF. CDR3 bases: TGTGCCAGCAGCCAGGGGCCCAGGGGGCGTTCACCCCTCCACTTT. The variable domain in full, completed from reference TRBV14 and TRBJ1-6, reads EAGVTQFPSHSVIEKGQTVTLRCDPISGHDNLYWYRRVMGKEIKFLLHFVKESKQDESGMPNNRFLAERTGGTYSTLKVQPAELEDSGVYFCASSQGPRGRSPLHFGNGTRLTVT.

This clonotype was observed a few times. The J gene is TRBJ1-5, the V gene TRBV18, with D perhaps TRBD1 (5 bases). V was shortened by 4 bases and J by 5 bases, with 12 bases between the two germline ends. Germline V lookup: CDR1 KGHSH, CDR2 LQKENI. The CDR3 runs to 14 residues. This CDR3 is CASSRDGRDQPQHF. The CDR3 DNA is TGTGCCAGCTCACGGGACGGAAGGGATCAGCCCCAGCATTTT.

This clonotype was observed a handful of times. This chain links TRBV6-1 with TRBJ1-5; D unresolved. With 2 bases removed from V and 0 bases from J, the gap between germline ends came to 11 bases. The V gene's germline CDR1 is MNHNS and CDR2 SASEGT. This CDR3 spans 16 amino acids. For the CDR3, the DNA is TGTGCCAGCAGTGAAAACGGACGGAGTAGCAATCAGCCCCAGCATTTT. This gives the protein CASSENGRSSNQPQHF.

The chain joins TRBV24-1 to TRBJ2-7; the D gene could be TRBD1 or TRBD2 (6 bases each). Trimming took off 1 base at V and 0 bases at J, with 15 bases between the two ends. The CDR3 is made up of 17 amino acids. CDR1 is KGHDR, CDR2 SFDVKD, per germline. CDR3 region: CATSDFRGLRFSYEQYF. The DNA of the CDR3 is TGTGCCACCAGTGATTTCCGGGGGCTCCGATTCTCCTACGAGCAGTACTTC.